One sample yielded the 18 T cell receptor beta chains listed below, sequenced in a study of human T cells and chemical hapten exposure. Unfractionated whole blood was the source from which total RNA was extracted. TCRdb fed the 5' RACE reads into MiXCR, producing one record per CDR3 protein. The data show more than 75,000 distinct CDR3 sequences, more than 15% seen once. These receptors originate from a female donor in good health.

A few counts support this clonotype. CDR3 region: CASRPSGGASYEQYF. In DNA, the CDR3 is TGTGCCAGCCGTCCCAGCGGAGGCGCGTCCTACGAGCAGTACTTC. The J gene is TRBJ2-7, the V gene TRBV6-2 or TRBV6-3; weak D call: TRBD2 (5 bases). With 8 bases removed from V and 1 base from J, the gap between germline ends came to 18 bases. The CDR3 contains 15 residues. Germline V gene data show CDR1 as MNHEY and CDR2 as SVGEGT.

V gene TRBV6-6 combines with J gene TRBJ2-4, with 10 bases identical to TRBD2. Trimming removed 0 bases from V and 0 bases from J; junction bases left unmatched: 11. CDR3 length: 20 amino acids. CDR1 MNHNY and CDR2 SVGAGI come from the germline V gene (reference sequence). CDR3: CASSYSGGAGGTRAKNIQYF. In nucleotides, the CDR3 is TGTGCCAGCAGTTACTCCGGAGGAGCGGGGGGGACTCGAGCCAAAAACATTCAGTACTTC.

The V and J genes are TRBV28 and TRBJ1-5; TRBD1 matches at 7 bases. CDR3 length: 14 residues. CDR1 MDHEN and CDR2 SYDVKM come from the germline V gene. Trimming removed 6 bases from V and 5 bases from J; junction bases left unmatched: 7. CDR3 protein: CASRPGQPYQPQHF. Here the CDR3 DNA reads TGTGCCAGCAGACCGGGACAGCCTTATCAGCCCCAGCATTTT.

Many counts were recorded for this clonotype. The chain carries TRBV13 and TRBJ1-1, with TRBD1 as a possible D gene (5 bases). Germline assignment: CDR1 PRHDT and CDR2 FYEKMQ (reference sequence). V was shortened by 2 bases and J by 4 bases, with 11 bases between the two germline ends. The CDR3 is 14 residues long. The chain's CDR3 is CASSLQRGSTEAFF. The CDR3 DNA is TGTGCCAGCAGCTTACAAAGGGGAAGCACTGAAGCTTTCTTT. The full variable domain, completed using reference TRBV13 and TRBJ1-1, is AAGVIQSPRHLIKEKRETATLKCYPIPRHDTVYWYQQGPGQDPQFLISFYEKMQSDKGSIPDRFSAQQFSDYHSELNMSSLELGDSALYFCASSLQRGSTEAFFGQGTRLTVV.

This clonotype was counted a few times. The chain recombines TRBV29-1 with TRBJ1-5, with TRBD1 as a possible D gene (5 bases). The CDR3 is 12 amino acids. V was cut by 6 bases and J by 1 base, with 7 bases left in between. In germline, CDR1 is SQVTM, CDR2 ANQGSEA. CDR3 region: CSVGDSNQPQHF. CDR3 sequence (DNA): TGCAGCGTGGGGGACAGCAATCAGCCCCAGCATTTT.

This clonotype was detected a few times. This chain links TRBV29-1 with TRBJ2-5; TRBD2 agrees at 7 bases. This CDR3 region has 14 residues. Per the germline V gene, CDR1 is SQVTM and CDR2 is ANQGSEA. V shed 3 bases, J shed 5 bases, and the junction held 9 bases outside the gene matches. CDR3 protein: CSVDPGGGRETQYF. CDR3 bases: TGCAGCGTTGACCCCGGGGGAGGGCGGGAGACCCAGTACTTC. Variable domain in full (rest from reference TRBV29-1 and TRBJ2-5): SAVISQKPSRDICQRGTSLTIQCQVDSQVTMMFWYRQQPGQSLTLIATANQGSEATYESGFVIDKFPISRPNLTFSTLTVSNMSPEDSSIYLCSVDPGGGRETQYFGPGTRLLVL.

The chain joins TRBV5-1 to TRBJ2-2, with D possibly being TRBD2 (6 bases). CDR3 length: 15 amino acids. Germline-derived CDR1 and CDR2 are SGHRS and YFSETQ. Trimming took off 2 bases at V and 2 bases at J, with 10 bases between the two ends. Written as DNA, the CDR3 is TGCGCCAGCAGCTTAGCGGGTTTTAACACCGGGGAGCTGTTTTTT. Amino acids: CASSLAGFNTGELFF. The full variable domain, its missing parts supplied by reference TRBV5-1 and TRBJ2-2, is KAGVTQTPRYLIKTRGQQVTLSCSPISGHRSVSWYQQTPGQGLQFLFEYFSETQRNKGNFPGRFSGRQFSNSRSEMNVSTLELGDSALYLCASSLAGFNTGELFFGEGSRLTVL.

This clonotype was seen once. J is TRBJ1-1 and V is TRBV3-1, with 7 bases matching TRBD1. CDR1 is LGHDT and CDR2 is YNNKEL in the germline V gene (reference sequence). V was clipped by 6 bases and J by 0 bases; unmatched bases: 4. The CDR3 is 14 amino acids. The CDR3 reads CASRSQGMNTEAFF. For the CDR3, the DNA is TGTGCCAGCAGATCACAGGGGATGAACACTGAAGCTTTCTTT.

The chain employs TRBV7-2 and TRBJ2-3, with D tentatively TRBD2 (7 bases). The germline gives CDR1 SGHTA, CDR2 FQGNSA. The V gene lost 1 base and the J gene lost 1 base, with 12 bases spanning the gap. The CDR3 is made up of 16 amino acids. CDR3 residues: CASSLGMGGRTDTQYF. In DNA form, the CDR3 reads TGTGCCAGCAGCTTAGGAATGGGGGGGCGCACAGATACGCAGTATTTT.

In this sample, this clonotype turned up a few times. The chain joins TRBV29-1 to TRBJ1-5; D remains ambiguous. The CDR3 is made up of 13 amino acids. Germline V gives CDR1 SQVTM, CDR2 ANQGSEA. Trimming stripped 4 bases from V and 0 bases from J, with 7 bases between. The CDR3 region is CSVVSDSNQPQHF. In DNA form, the CDR3 reads TGCAGCGTTGTATCGGATAGCAATCAGCCCCAGCATTTT.

The chain employs TRBV14 and TRBJ1-1; 8 nucleotides align to TRBD1. The CDR3 extends over 15 amino acids. Unmatched junction bases numbered 5, after V lost 1 base and J lost 4 bases. Germline CDR1 reads SGHDN; CDR2 reads FVKESK. The CDR3 loop reads CASSQAQGALTEAFF. In DNA, the CDR3 is TGTGCCAGCAGCCAAGCCCAGGGGGCCCTCACTGAAGCTTTCTTT.

This clonotype occurred a few times. V is TRBV28 and J is TRBJ1-5; D gene ambiguous. Germline lookup yields CDR1 MDHEN and CDR2 SYDVKM. Trimming took off 1 base at V and 7 bases at J, with 5 bases between the two ends. This CDR3 has 12 amino acids. CDR3 DNA: TGTGCCAGCAGTTTATTTCGGCAGCCCCAGCATTTT. This gives the protein CASSLFRQPQHF.

This chain uses TRBV20-1 with TRBJ1-6, with D possibly TRBD1 on 5 matching bases. Germline V CDR1 and CDR2: DFQATT, SNEGSKA (reference sequence). The CDR3 sequence is 11 residues long. Deletions cut 4 bases from V and 7 bases from J, with 5 bases between. The CDR3 region has the DNA TGCAGTGCTACAGGGAATTCACCCCTCCACTTT. Translating it yields CSATGNSPLHF.

The chain combines TRBV7-8 with TRBJ1-4; D call uncertain. CDR3 length equals 15 residues. Trimming shortened V by 1 base and J by 3 bases, and 9 bases separated the two germline ends. The V gene's germline CDR1 is SGHVS and CDR2 FQNEAQ. This CDR3 is CASSLGQRSNEKLFF. CDR3 DNA sequence: TGTGCCAGCAGCTTAGGGCAGCGGTCTAATGAAAAACTGTTTTTT.

This clonotype has ten or more counts. In DNA form, the CDR3 reads TGTGCCATCAAAGAGGGGGGGGCGGATGAGCAGTTCTTC. Its translation is CAIKEGGADEQFF. J is TRBJ2-1 and V is TRBV10-3, with D possibly being TRBD2 (7 bases). V was trimmed by 7 bases and J by 8 bases, leaving 15 bases between them. The V gene's germline CDR1 is ENHRY and CDR2 SYGVKD. The CDR3 is 13 residues long.

Only a few counts were recorded for this clonotype. The DNA of the CDR3 is TGCGCCAGCAGCCCCCAGGTGGGTGGGGGGGTCTACGAGCAGTACTTC. It specifies CASSPQVGGGVYEQYF. This chain connects TRBV4-3 to TRBJ2-7, with TRBD2 matching 7 bases. Germline V gene sequence: CDR1 LGHNA, CDR2 YSLEER. CDR3 length: 16 residues. V dropped 4 bases and J dropped 3; count of bases not matched to a gene: 12.

This clonotype was picked up a small number of times. The chain couples TRBV6-5 to TRBJ1-2; D perhaps matches TRBD1 (6 bases). From germline, CDR1 is MNHEY and CDR2 SVGAGI. CDR3 size: 14 residues. Trimming cost V 6 bases and J 3 bases, with 14 bases left between them. The CDR3 region is CASRSQGRDYGYTF. The CDR3 DNA reads as TGTGCCAGCAGGAGCCAGGGGAGGGACTATGGCTACACCTTC.

This clonotype was found many times. The CDR3 DNA reads as TGTGCCAGCAGCTGGGGGGCCCAGCCCCAGCATTTT. Translation gives CASSWGAQPQHF. This chain links TRBV7-2 with TRBJ1-5; D might be TRBD1 (6 bases). Looked up from germline, CDR1 is SGHTA and CDR2 is FQGNSA. V gave up 4 bases and J gave up 7 bases, with 8 bases separating them. The CDR3 runs to 12 residues.